This T cell receptor (beta chain) was captured in a study of early T cells in non-severe SARS-CoV-2 infection. Across the whole study: Bulk RNA isolated from unsorted whole blood underwent sequencing; chains were not paired.

This clonotype occurred a few times. Trimming at V came to 7 bases and at J to 7 bases, leaving 7 bases not matched to a gene. CDR3 size: 13 residues. Germline CDR1 is SNHLY and CDR2 is FYNNEI. Separate cDNA molecules each had unique molecular identifiers attached to them. TCRdb recomputed calls from the 5' RACE reads with MiXCR, one row per CDR3 protein. The table includes 70,000 to 75,000 distinct CDR3 sequences, roughly 12% detected once. The receptor comes from an adult who was a healthcare worker with PCR-confirmed SARS-CoV-2 infection or an uninfected control (not recorded which). The genes are TRBV2 and TRBJ2-1, with TRBD2 identical over 7 bases. The sample was whole blood. CDR3: CASTRGRKNEQFF. The CDR3 bases are TGTGCCAGCACTCGCGGGAGAAAGAATGAGCAGTTCTTC. The full variable domain, with the rest looked up from reference TRBV2 and TRBJ2-1, is EPEVTQTPSHQVTQMGQEVILRCVPISNHLYFYWYRQILGQKVEFLVSFYNNEISEKSEIFDDQFSVERPDGSNFTLKIRSTKLEDSAMYFCASTRGRKNEQFFGPGTRLTVL.